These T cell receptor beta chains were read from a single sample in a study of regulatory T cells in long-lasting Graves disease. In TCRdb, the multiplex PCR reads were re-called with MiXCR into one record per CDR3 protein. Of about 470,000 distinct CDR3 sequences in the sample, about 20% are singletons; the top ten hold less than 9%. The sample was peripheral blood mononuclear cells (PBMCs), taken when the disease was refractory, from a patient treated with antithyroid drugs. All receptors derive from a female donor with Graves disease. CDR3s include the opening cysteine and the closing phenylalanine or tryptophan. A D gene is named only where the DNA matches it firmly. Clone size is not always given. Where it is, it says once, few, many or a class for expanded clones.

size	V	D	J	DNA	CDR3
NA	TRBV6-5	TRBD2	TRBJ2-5	TGTGCCAGCAGTTACTTGGGGGGGGTGCAAGAGGCCCAGTACTTC	CASSYLGGVQEAQYF
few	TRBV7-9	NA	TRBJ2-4	TGTGCCAGCAGCCGCGACAGGTTTGGCAAAAACATTCAGTACTTC	CASSRDRFGKNIQYF
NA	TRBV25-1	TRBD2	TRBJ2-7	TGTGCCAGCAGTGAATGGGAGGGAGGGCCCGGCGAGCAGTACTTC	CASSEWEGGPGEQYF
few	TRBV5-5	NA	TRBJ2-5	TGTGCCAGCAGCTTATCGGGATCTGGCTGGGAGACCCAGTACTTC	CASSLSGSGWETQYF
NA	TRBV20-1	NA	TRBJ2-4	TGCAGTGCTAGAGATTTGGTTCTGTTTCGTTGGGCGGGCCGGGACATTCAGTACTTC	CSARDLVLFRWAGRDIQYF
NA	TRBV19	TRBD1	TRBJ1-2	TGTGCCAGTAGTAGGAGGGGGCGCTCAGGCTACACCTTC	CASSRRGRSGYTF
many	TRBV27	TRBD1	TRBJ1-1	TGTGCCAGCAGTTACGAGGCGACAGGGCACATGAACACTGAAGCTTTCTTT	CASSYEATGHMNTEAFF
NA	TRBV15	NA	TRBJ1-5	TGTGCCACCAGCAGAGAAAGAGGCCCTAGCAATCAGCCCCAGCATTTT	CATSRERGPSNQPQHF
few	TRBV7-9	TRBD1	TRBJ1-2	TGTGCCAGCAGCTCGCCGGGACAGGGGCTTTATGGCTACACCTTC	CASSSPGQGLYGYTF
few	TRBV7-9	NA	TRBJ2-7	TGTGCCAGCAGCCCGGGAATAGAGGTGCAGTACTTC	CASSPGIEVQYF
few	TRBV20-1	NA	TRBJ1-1	TGCAGTGTTCGGGAGAACACTGAAGCTTTCTTT	CSVRENTEAFF
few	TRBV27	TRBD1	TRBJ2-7	TGTGCCAGCAGTCCACGGACAGGAAGAGAGTACTTC	CASSPRTGREYF
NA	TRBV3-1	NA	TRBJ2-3	TGTGCCAGCAGCGGCCTACTGACCGACACAGATACGCAGTATTTT	CASSGLLTDTDTQYF
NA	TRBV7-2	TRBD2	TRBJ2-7	TGTGCCAGCAGCCCAGAGGGCACTAGCGATTACGAGCAGTACTTC	CASSPEGTSDYEQYF
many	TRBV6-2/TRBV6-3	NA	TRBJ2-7	TGTGCCAGCAGTTACTCGGAGCTCCATCCCAACGACGAGCAGTACTTC	CASSYSELHPNDEQYF
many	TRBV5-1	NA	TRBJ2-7	TGCGCCAGCAGCTTGAGACAGGCCAACTACGAGCAGTACTTC	CASSLRQANYEQYF
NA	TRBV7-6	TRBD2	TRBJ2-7	TGTGCCAGCAGCTGGGACGGGACTAGCGGGAGCTACGAGCAGTACTTC	CASSWDGTSGSYEQYF
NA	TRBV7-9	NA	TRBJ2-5	TGTGCCAGCAGCTTACAGGCAAAAGAGACCCAGTACTTC	CASSLQAKETQYF
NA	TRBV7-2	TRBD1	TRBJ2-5	TGTGCCAGCAGCTTAGCGCTTCGGACAGGGAAAAGGGACCAGTACTTC	CASSLALRTGKRDQYF
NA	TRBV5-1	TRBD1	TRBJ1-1	TGCGCCAGCAGCGTGGGACAGCTGAACACTGAAGCTTTCTTT	CASSVGQLNTEAFF
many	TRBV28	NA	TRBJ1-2	TGTGCCAGCAGTTTAACCACAGGGAACTATGGCTACACCTTC	CASSLTTGNYGYTF
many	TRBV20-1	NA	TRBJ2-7	TGCAGTGCTAGTCTTCACGGGAGCTCCTACGAGCAGTACTTC	CSASLHGSSYEQYF
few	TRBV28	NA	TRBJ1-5	TGTGCCAGCGATCGGACTCTTGGGGATCAGCCCCAGCATTTT	CASDRTLGDQPQHF
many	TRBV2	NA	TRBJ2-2	TGTGCCAGCAGACCTAGGACAGACGCGAACACCGGGGAGCTGTTTTTT	CASRPRTDANTGELFF
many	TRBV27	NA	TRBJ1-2	TGTGCCAGCAGTTTCGACGGGGCGCGGGGCTACACCTTC	CASSFDGARGYTF
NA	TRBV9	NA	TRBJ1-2	TGTGCCAGCAGCGTTCAAGGACGTGGCTACACCTTC	CASSVQGRGYTF
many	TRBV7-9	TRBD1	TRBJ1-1	TGTGCCAGCAGCAATAACAGGGGGTTGAACACTGAAGCTTTCTTT	CASSNNRGLNTEAFF
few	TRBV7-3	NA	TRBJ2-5	TGTGCCAGCAGCCGAACGGCAGATTCGGAGACCCAGTACTTC	CASSRTADSETQYF
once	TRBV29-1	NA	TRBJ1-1	TGCAGCGTTGTCCAGACTGAAGCTTTCTTT	CSVVQTEAFF
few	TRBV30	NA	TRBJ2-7	TGTGCCTGGAGTGCGGGCCTAACCTACGAGCAGTACTTC	CAWSAGLTYEQYF
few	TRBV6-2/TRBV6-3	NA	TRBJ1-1	TGTGCCAGCAGTTACGACCTATCGAGCACTGAAGCTTTCTTT	CASSYDLSSTEAFF
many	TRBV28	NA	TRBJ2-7	TGTGCCAGCAGTCTCCTCACTAGGGACGAGCAGTACTTC	CASSLLTRDEQYF
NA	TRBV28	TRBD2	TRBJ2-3	TGTGCCAGCAGGCTGATCACTAGCGGGGGGCCCCCAACGCAGTATTTT	CASRLITSGGPPTQYF
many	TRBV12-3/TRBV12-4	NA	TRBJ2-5	TGTGCCAGCAGTCTCCAACAGACAGGGAGGTTAGAGACCCAGTACTTC	CASSLQQTGRLETQYF
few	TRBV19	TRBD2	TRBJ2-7	TGTGCCAGTAGTATCCTTAGCGGGGTCGGAACCTACGAGCAGTACTTC	CASSILSGVGTYEQYF
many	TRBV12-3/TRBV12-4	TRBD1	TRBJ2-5	TGTGCCAGCAGTCCGCAGACAGGGGCCGAGACCCAGTACTTC	CASSPQTGAETQYF
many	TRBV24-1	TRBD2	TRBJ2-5	TGTGCCACCAGTGACAGAGCGGGAGGACCACTTCTTGACCAAGAGACCCAGTACTTC	CATSDRAGGPLLDQETQYF
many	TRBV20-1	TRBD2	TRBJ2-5	TGCAGTGCTACCGGGACTAACCAAGAGACCCAGTACTTC	CSATGTNQETQYF
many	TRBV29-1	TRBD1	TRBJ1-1	TGCAGCGCCGGGGGACAGAAAGCTTTCTTT	CSAGGQKAFF
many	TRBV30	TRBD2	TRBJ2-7	TGTGCCTGGAGTGTAGCGGGACTCACCACCGGCGAGCAGTACTTC	CAWSVAGLTTGEQYF
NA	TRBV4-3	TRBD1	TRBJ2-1	TGCGCCAGCAGCCAACGACAGGGATCGGGGAATGAGCAGTTCTTC	CASSQRQGSGNEQFF
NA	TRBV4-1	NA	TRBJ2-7	TGCGCCAGCAGCCAAGTTGTGACGTTGACCTACGAGCAGTACTTC	CASSQVVTLTYEQYF
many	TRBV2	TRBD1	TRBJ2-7	TGTGCCAGCAGTGGAGGACAGGGGGACGAGCAGTACTTC	CASSGGQGDEQYF
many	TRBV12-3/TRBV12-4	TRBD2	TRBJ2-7	TGTGCCAGCAGTCAGCGGACTAGCGGGAGGGTCTACGAGCAGTACTTC	CASSQRTSGRVYEQYF
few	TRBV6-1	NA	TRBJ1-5	TGTGCCAGCAGTACGAACAGGGAAAATCAGCCCCAGCATTTT	CASSTNRENQPQHF
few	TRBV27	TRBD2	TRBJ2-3	TGTGCCAGCAGTCCCCTCGGACTAGCGGGAGAAGATACGCAGTATTTT	CASSPLGLAGEDTQYF
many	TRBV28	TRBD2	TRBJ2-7	TGTGCCAGCAGTTTATTACATCCCACGTCCGGGGGGGTCTCCTACGAGCAGTACTTC	CASSLLHPTSGGVSYEQYF
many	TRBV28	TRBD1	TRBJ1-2	TGTGCCAGCTCAGAAGTTACAGGGGGCCTCTATGGCTACACCTTC	CASSEVTGGLYGYTF
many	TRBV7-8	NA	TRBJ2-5	TGTGCCAGCAGCTCAGGAGCGTCCCCGGGGACCCAGTACTTC	CASSSGASPGTQYF
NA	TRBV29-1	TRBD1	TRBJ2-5	TGCAGCGTTCCGGGACAGAACCAAGAGACCCAGTACTTC	CSVPGQNQETQYF
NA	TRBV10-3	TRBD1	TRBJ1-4	TGTGCCATCAGCCGGAACAGGGGCGAAAAACTGTTTTTT	CAISRNRGEKLFF
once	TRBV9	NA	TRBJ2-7	TGTGCCAGCAGCGTAGCAGTAGATCCCTACGAGCAGTACTTC	CASSVAVDPYEQYF
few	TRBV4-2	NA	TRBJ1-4	TGTGCCAGCAGCCAAGATCAGGGACACGGGGGTGAAAAACTGTTTTTT	CASSQDQGHGGEKLFF
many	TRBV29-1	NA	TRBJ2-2	TGCAGCGTTGGGGAGATCGGCACCGGGGAGCTGTTTTTT	CSVGEIGTGELFF
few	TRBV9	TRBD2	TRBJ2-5	TGTGCCAGCAGCGTAGACGGACTAGCGACCCAGTACTTC	CASSVDGLATQYF